The 27 T cell receptor beta chains given below trace back to one sample, sequenced in a study of blood T cell repertoires in COVID-19. Here immunoSEQ multiplex PCR was the method, and the copy in TCRdb shows in-frame clones only, minus some. Counted here are over 300,000 clones, around 87% occurring once; the ten biggest clones make up about 6.8%. The material sequenced was peripheral blood. The receptors here all came from a young man with active or convalescent COVID-19.

Of note for this clone: Other DNA sequences of this sample code for an identical CDR3. The rearrangement links TRBV7-2 to TRBJ2-2; weak D call: TRBD2 (6 bases). This CDR3 is 14 amino acids long. The V end was cut by 5 bases, the J end by 1 base, with 8 bases between. Germline CDR1 is SGHTA and CDR2 is FQGNSA. The DNA for the CDR3 is TGTGCCAGCAGCCCGGGACTGAACACCGGGGAGCTGTTTTTT. Protein product: CASSPGLNTGELFF.

The chain uses TRBV6-4 and TRBJ2-3; 7 bases are a match to TRBD2. CDR1 MRHNA and CDR2 SNTAGT come from the germline V gene. V shed 3 bases, J shed 11 bases, and the junction held 8 bases outside the gene matches. The CDR3 has 13 residues. Here the CDR3 reads CASSEAPGTMQYF. The CDR3 region has the DNA TGTGCCAGCAGTGAAGCCCCCGGGACTATGCAGTATTTT.

This chain connects TRBV27 to TRBJ2-1; the D gene is possibly TRBD2 (6 bases). CDR3 length: 15 amino acids. Germline V gene sequence: CDR1 MNHEY, CDR2 SMNVEV (reference sequence). Trimming removed 6 bases at V and 2 bases at J, with 14 bases between. The CDR3 loop reads CASSSGRRAYNEQFF. The CDR3 region has the DNA TGTGCCAGCAGCTCTGGGAGGCGGGCCTACAATGAGCAGTTCTTC.

This rearrangement joins TRBV7-9 to TRBJ1-1; D is undetermined. V lost 7 bases and J 10 bases, leaving 22 bases between the germline ends. Germline values: CDR1 SEHNR, CDR2 FQNEAQ (reference sequence). This CDR3 contains 14 residues. CDR3 coding DNA: TGTGCCAGCATCCTTTTGGGCGCTCCCGGCTTAGCTTTCTTT. This sequence encodes CASILLGAPGLAFF.

This chain connects TRBV24-1 to TRBJ2-7, with a tentative D call TRBD2 (6 bases). CDR3 length equals 13 residues. Germline assignment: CDR1 KGHDR and CDR2 SFDVKD. Trimming shortened V by 3 bases and J by 7 bases, and 12 bases separated the two germline ends. The CDR3 DNA sequence: TGTGCCACCAGTGATAGGAGGGGACGGGAGCAGTACTTC. It translates to CATSDRRGREQYF.

J is TRBJ2-7 and V is TRBV3-1 (or the pseudogene TRBV3-2); 11 nucleotides match TRBD1. With V trimmed by 4 bases and J by 5 bases, 7 bases remained unmatched. Germline V lookup: CDR1 LGHDT, CDR2 YNNKEL (reference sequence). The CDR3 loop spans 15 amino acids. In nucleotides, the CDR3 is TGTGCCAGCAGCCCCGGACAGGGGGCTTCCAACGAGCAGTACTTC. Translated, it gives CASSPGQGASNEQYF.

The CDR3 loop reads CASRSDRVEGSYEQYF. DNA for the CDR3: TGTGCCAGCAGATCAGACAGGGTTGAGGGCTCCTACGAGCAGTACTTC. The rearrangement links TRBV28 to TRBJ2-7, with 7 bases identical to TRBD1. The V gene end was trimmed by 6 bases and the J gene end by 0 bases; junction bases not matched to a gene: 11. CDR1 and CDR2 (germline): MDHEN, SYDVKM. The length of the CDR3 is 16 residues.

The chain couples TRBV11-3 to TRBJ2-5, with D possibly TRBD1 on 6 matching bases. The germline V gene encodes CDR1 SGHNT and CDR2 YENEEA. The CDR3 totals 15 residues. Trimming cost V 1 base and J 2 bases, with 11 bases left between them. The CDR3 protein is CASSLGRTAQETQYF. CDR3 coding DNA: TGTGCCAGCAGCTTAGGACGGACAGCTCAAGAGACCCAGTACTTC. The variable domain in full, with the rest retrieved from reference TRBV11-3 and TRBJ2-5, is EAGVVQSPRYKIIEKKQPVAFWCNPISGHNTLYWYLQNLGQGPELLIRYENEEAVDDSQLPKDRFSAERLKGVDSTLKIQPAELGDSAVYLCASSLGRTAQETQYFGPGTRLLVL.

The chain employs TRBV11-3 and TRBJ2-6, with D possibly matching TRBD2 (6 bases). CDR3 length: 15 amino acids. Deletions cut 5 bases from V and 4 bases from J, with 12 bases between. The germline gives CDR1 SGHNT, CDR2 YENEEA. DNA of the CDR3: TGTGCCAGCAGCACGGGACTCGGAGGGGCCAACGTCCTGACTTTC. Protein: CASSTGLGGANVLTF.

The chain has TRBV2 and TRBJ2-2, with TRBD1 matching over 7 bases. V was pared by 4 bases and J by 2 bases, with 4 bases of the junction left unmatched. The CDR3 is 15 amino acids. Germline CDR1 is SNHLY and CDR2 is FYNNEI. CDR3 loop: CASSGGTDNTGELFF. The CDR3 DNA is TGTGCCAGCAGTGGGGGGACAGATAACACCGGGGAGCTGTTTTTT.

This clone was seen a single time. The rearrangement uses TRBV19 and TRBJ1-4; 8 bases match TRBD1. In germline, CDR1 is LNHDA, CDR2 SQIVND (reference sequence). V shed 5 bases and J 6 bases; nucleotides not matched to a gene: 8. This CDR3 comprises 15 residues. The CDR3 nucleotides are TGTGCCAGTAGTGCGGGACAGGAATTTTATGAAAAACTGTTTTTT. This translates into CASSAGQEFYEKLFF.

This clone has only one observation. The chain is built from TRBV4-1 and TRBJ1-2; possibly TRBD1 for D (6 bases). Germline lookup yields CDR1 MGHRA and CDR2 YSYEKL. The CDR3 covers 18 residues. The V end lost 4 bases, the J end lost 2 bases, and 23 bases lay between the germline ends. The DNA of the CDR3 is TGCGCCAGCAGCCTTACCGGGAGGGGGGGTCTTGAGAACTATGGCTACACCTTC. Residues: CASSLTGRGGLENYGYTF.

The V call is TRBV6-2 or TRBV6-3, the J call TRBJ1-1; perhaps TRBD1 as D (5 bases). The germline gives CDR1 MNHEY, CDR2 SVGEGT. Trimming took off 0 bases at V and 10 bases at J, with 9 bases between the two ends. The CDR3 runs 12 residues. The chain's CDR3 is CASSYSRGGAFF. CDR3 DNA: TGTGCCAGCAGTTACTCTCGGGGGGGAGCTTTCTTT.

The V gene is TRBV29-1, the J gene TRBJ2-3; 10 bases line up with TRBD2. The germline CDR1 and CDR2 sequences are SQVTM and ANQGSEA. V lost 5 bases and J lost 2; bases outside the gene matches: 7. CDR3 size: 15 residues. The CDR3 sequence is CSVQGLAVSTDTQYF. In DNA, the CDR3 is TGCAGCGTTCAAGGACTAGCGGTCTCCACAGATACGCAGTATTTT.

The chain links TRBV19 to TRBJ1-2; D perhaps matches TRBD1 (5 bases). Looked up from germline, CDR1 is LNHDA and CDR2 is SQIVND (reference sequence). The ends were cut back, 6 bases at V and 4 bases at J, with 21 bases in the middle. The CDR3 is 16 residues long. The CDR3 sequence is CASRTPRTRNLYGYTF. The CDR3, as DNA: TGTGCCAGTAGGACTCCCCGGACACGGAACCTCTATGGCTACACCTTC.

The chain recombines TRBV28 with TRBJ1-1, with unresolved D. The V end lost 5 bases, the J end lost 7 bases, and 11 bases lay between the germline ends. This CDR3 is built from 12 residues. The germline CDR1 and CDR2 sequences are MDHEN and SYDVKM. The CDR3 sequence is CASSHLGYEAFF. CDR3 nucleotide sequence: TGTGCCAGCAGTCATTTGGGCTATGAAGCTTTCTTT.

The V and J genes are TRBV3-1 (or the pseudogene TRBV3-2) and TRBJ2-4; a possible D gene is TRBD2 (6 bases). Germline lookup yields CDR1 LGHDT and CDR2 YNNKEL (reference sequence). There are 19 residues in the CDR3. V lost 0 bases, J lost 0 bases, and 18 bases lay in between. The CDR3 sequence: CASSQDYRTRRGAKNIQYF. The CDR3 nucleotides read TGTGCCAGCAGCCAAGATTATAGGACCCGGAGGGGAGCCAAAAACATTCAGTACTTC.

V and J are TRBV28 and TRBJ1-5; 7 nucleotides agree with TRBD1. The CDR3 contains 16 residues. V shed 6 bases, J shed 4 bases, and the junction held 12 bases outside the gene matches. Germline CDR1 and CDR2: MDHEN and SYDVKM. The CDR3 region is CASSPYRGYGNQPQHF. CDR3 DNA sequence: TGTGCCAGCAGCCCCTACAGGGGATACGGGAATCAGCCCCAGCATTTT.

The chain has TRBV10-3 and TRBJ2-7; 9 bases fit TRBD2. CDR3 size: 14 residues. Germline CDR1 reads ENHRY; CDR2 reads SYGVKD. J lost 4 bases, V lost 6 bases, and 7 bases had no gene match. The CDR3 bases are TGTGCCATCAGCACAATGACTAGCGGATACGAGCAGTACTTC. As protein: CAISTMTSGYEQYF.

This clone was picked up one time. V usage is TRBV7-9 and J usage is TRBJ2-7; 7 nucleotides align to TRBD1. The CDR3 contains 15 residues. Germline values: CDR1 SEHNR, CDR2 FQNEAQ (reference sequence). Trimming took 6 bases from V and 2 from J; bases not matched to a gene: 10. Here the CDR3 reads CASSRRRDSTYEQYF. As DNA, the CDR3 is TGTGCCAGCAGTCGCCGCCGGGACAGCACCTACGAGCAGTACTTC.

This sequence joins TRBV4-3 and TRBJ2-7, with a possible D match to TRBD2 (6 bases). In germline, CDR1 is LGHNA, CDR2 YSLEER. Between the trimmed V and J ends, which lost 4 bases and 4 bases, there was a span of 11 bases. CDR3 size: 13 residues. The CDR3 spells CASSRRLGYEQYF. In nucleotides, the CDR3 is TGCGCCAGCAGCCGTAGACTAGGTTACGAGCAGTACTTC.

The gene calls are TRBV29-1 and TRBJ2-1; 7 bases match TRBD2. This CDR3 comprises 15 residues. Looked up from germline, CDR1 is SQVTM and CDR2 is ANQGSEA. With V trimmed by 7 bases and J by 3 bases, 12 bases remained unmatched. This CDR3 reads CSATGTTKVYNEQFF. DNA of the CDR3: TGCAGCGCTACCGGGACTACCAAGGTCTACAATGAGCAGTTCTTC.

The V and J genes are TRBV19 and TRBJ1-2; D call uncertain. CDR3 size: 12 residues. V was trimmed by 7 bases and J by 6 bases, leaving 12 bases between them. CDR1 is LNHDA and CDR2 is SQIVND in the germline V gene (reference sequence). Here the CDR3 DNA reads TGTGCCAGTAACAGCCGAGGGCATGGCTACACCTTC. Translated: CASNSRGHGYTF.

J is TRBJ2-1 and V is TRBV7-2; 7 bases agree with TRBD2. The J segment lost 7 bases and the V segment lost 1 base, leaving 7 bases of the junction unmatched. The CDR3 spans 15 residues. CDR1 and CDR2 from the germline V gene are SGHTA and FQGNSA. CDR3 amino acids: CASSLVLAAQNEQFF. CDR3 sequence (DNA): TGTGCCAGCAGCTTAGTCCTAGCGGCTCAGAATGAGCAGTTCTTC.

The chain links TRBV5-1 to TRBJ1-1, with TRBD1 identical over 7 bases. The CDR3 spans 15 residues. The germline V gene encodes CDR1 SGHRS and CDR2 YFSETQ. Trimming took 0 bases from V and 1 from J; bases not matched to a gene: 3. The CDR3 is CASSLGGQPNTEAFF. In DNA form, the CDR3 reads TGCGCCAGCAGCTTGGGGGGACAGCCGAACACTGAAGCTTTCTTT.

This chain links TRBV6-5 with TRBJ2-1; 7 bases are shared with TRBD1. V shed 5 bases, J shed 3 bases, and the junction held 7 bases outside the gene matches. This CDR3 has 15 amino acids. Per the germline V gene, CDR1 is MNHEY and CDR2 is SVGAGI. The CDR3 region has the DNA TGTGCCAGCAGTCCCCGGGGACAGAACTACAATGAGCAGTTCTTC. Its translation is CASSPRGQNYNEQFF.

The chain has TRBV4-1 and TRBJ2-7; 7 nucleotides agree with TRBD2. The CDR3 has 14 amino acids. Trimming removed 1 base from V and 3 bases from J; junction bases left unmatched: 3. The germline V gene has CDR1 MGHRA and CDR2 YSYEKL. CDR3 in DNA: TGCGCCAGCAGCCAAGGGGAGGGGAACTACGAGCAGTACTTC. This encodes CASSQGEGNYEQYF.